These 8 T cell receptor beta chains were sequenced from one sample in a study of OX40 agonist ivuxolimab in advanced cancers. The method was immunoSEQ multiplex PCR; TCRdb's version includes in-frame clones alone and lacks a portion of them. The repertoire holds fewer than 90,000 clones, with 87% as singletons. The material was CD4+ or CD8+ T cells sorted from blood, obtained in a trial of the OX40 agonist ivuxolimab. The receptor set was obtained from an adult with an advanced solid tumor such as melanoma, head and neck, liver or kidney cancer.

In its sample, this clone was seen once. The chain employs TRBV6-5 and TRBJ1-5; D ambiguous. Germline-derived CDR1 and CDR2 are MNHEY and SVGAGI. V was shortened by 8 bases and J by 3 bases, with 17 bases between the two germline ends. The CDR3 is made up of 15 amino acids. The CDR3 loop is CASASSDGYNQPQHF. For the CDR3, the DNA is TGTGCCAGCGCCTCCAGCGACGGCTACAATCAGCCCCAGCATTTT.

The chain recombines TRBV19 with TRBJ1-5, with D uncertain. The CDR3 consists of 12 residues. Germline V gives CDR1 LNHDA, CDR2 SQIVND (reference sequence). V was clipped by 4 bases and J by 7 bases, with 8 bases between them. The DNA of the CDR3 is TGTGCCAGTAGTACCGACGGGCAGCCCCAGCATTTT. It is translated as CASSTDGQPQHF.

The V gene is TRBV5-6, the J gene TRBJ2-5; perhaps TRBD2 as D (5 bases). The CDR3 loop spans 15 amino acids. The V end was cut by 6 bases, the J end by 5 bases, with 20 bases between. CDR1 is SGHDT, CDR2 YYEEEE, per germline. For the CDR3, the DNA is TGTGCCAGCACCCGGCAATCGAGGGTCGTCGAGACCCAGTACTTC. This sequence encodes CASTRQSRVVETQYF. Drawing the rest from reference TRBV5-6 and TRBJ2-5, the complete variable domain is DAGVTQSPTHLIKTRGQQVTLRCSPKSGHDTVSWYQQALGQGPQFIFQYYEEEERQRGNFPDRFSGHQFPNYSSELNVNALLLGDSALYLCASTRQSRVVETQYFGPGTRLLVL.

V and J are TRBV4-1 and TRBJ1-2, with D possibly being TRBD1 (6 bases). The length of the CDR3 is 18 residues. V lost 0 bases and J 4 bases, leaving 21 bases between the germline ends. Germline values: CDR1 MGHRA, CDR2 YSYEKL. The CDR3 DNA follows: TGCGCCAGCAGCCAAGATAAGGCCCAACAGGGTAAAAGCTATGGCTACACCTTC. It yields the protein CASSQDKAQQGKSYGYTF.

J is TRBJ1-2 and V is TRBV7-2; no clear D. Germline V lookup: CDR1 SGHTA, CDR2 FQGNSA. The V gene lost 1 base and the J gene lost 1 base, with 7 bases spanning the gap. This CDR3 has 14 amino acids. The CDR3 nucleotides are TGTGCCAGCAGCTTAGACGATCTTAACTATGGCTACACCTTC. Translating it yields CASSLDDLNYGYTF.

This chain links TRBV5-6 with TRBJ2-5, with D maybe TRBD2 (6 bases). CDR1 is SGHDT and CDR2 is YYEEEE in the germline V gene. Trimming took 3 bases from V and 2 from J, leaving 14 bases between them. CDR3 length: 15 residues. The CDR3 loop reads CASSSPPGEQETQYF. For the CDR3, the DNA is TGTGCCAGCAGCTCCCCCCCGGGAGAACAAGAGACCCAGTACTTC.

CDR3 sequence: CASSYDRGYTGELFF. The DNA of the CDR3 is TGTGCCAGCTCATACGACAGGGGATACACCGGGGAGCTGTTTTTT. The chain couples TRBV18 to TRBJ2-2; 8 nucleotides align to TRBD1. CDR3 length equals 15 residues. Germline CDR1 reads KGHSH; CDR2 reads LQKENI. J gave up 3 bases and V 5 bases, and 5 bases lay outside the gene matches.

The rearrangement uses TRBV6-1 and TRBJ1-2; D gene unclear. The CDR3 sequence is 13 residues long. Germline loops: CDR1 MNHNS, CDR2 SASEGT. The V gene lost 6 bases and the J gene lost 8 bases, with 16 bases spanning the gap. The CDR3 region has the DNA TGTGCCAGCAGCATGGAAAGCGTGGGCGGCTACACCTTC. It is translated as CASSMESVGGYTF.